The 9 T cell receptor beta chains presented below share a single source sample, sequenced in a study of cytomegalovirus exposure and HLA in healthy donors. Clones were sequenced by immunoSEQ multiplex PCR, and TCRdb holds only the in-frame ones, with some missing. The data show over 200,000 clones, 90% seen once. Sequenced material: PBMCs. The receptors shown here come from a woman in her twenties or thirties in good health and CMV-seronegative.

The J gene is TRBJ1-2, the V gene TRBV27; D is ambiguous. This CDR3 has 13 residues. With 4 bases removed from V and 4 bases from J, the gap between germline ends came to 10 bases. Germline V CDR1 and CDR2: MNHEY, SMNVEV (reference sequence). The chain's CDR3 is CASSSQAAYGYTF. CDR3 DNA sequence: TGTGCCAGCAGTTCCCAGGCCGCCTATGGCTACACCTTC.

The chain uses TRBV29-1 and TRBJ2-3, with D unresolved. The CDR3 totals 13 residues. Germline V gene data show CDR1 as SQVTM and CDR2 as ANQGSEA. Trimming left V 4 bases short and J 0 bases short, with 8 bases between. The CDR3 DNA reads as TGCAGCGTTGTGGGCAGGAGCACAGATACGCAGTATTTT. Protein: CSVVGRSTDTQYF.

This chain joins TRBV5-1 and TRBJ2-5, with 12 bases matching TRBD2. Germline assignment: CDR1 SGHRS and CDR2 YFSETQ. The CDR3 extends over 16 amino acids. The V and J ends lost 0 bases and 4 bases, in that order; junction bases with no gene match: 4. CDR3 sequence reads: CASSLVTSGSGETQYF. In nucleotides, the CDR3 is TGCGCCAGCAGCTTGGTGACTAGCGGGAGTGGAGAGACCCAGTACTTC.

The chain is built from TRBV14 and TRBJ1-2, with D possibly TRBD1 on 6 matching bases. The V gene's germline CDR1 is SGHDN and CDR2 FVKESK. Trimming pared 2 bases from V and 4 bases from J, leaving 20 bases between. The CDR3 consists of 17 residues. The CDR3 DNA reads TGTGCCAGCAGCCAAAATCCGGGGGGCGCAGGTGGCTATGGCTACACCTTC. Amino acid sequence: CASSQNPGGAGGYGYTF.

The chain links TRBV7-9 to TRBJ2-7; D unclear. Deletions cut 5 bases from V and 3 bases from J, with 14 bases between. CDR1 SEHNR and CDR2 FQNEAQ come from the germline V gene (reference sequence). This CDR3 region has 14 residues. This chain's CDR3 is CASSPDGRFYEQYF. The CDR3 DNA sequence: TGTGCCAGCAGCCCGGACGGAAGATTCTACGAGCAGTACTTC.

The chain is built from TRBV27 and TRBJ2-5; TRBD1 agrees at 8 bases. V was clipped by 4 bases and J by 1 base; unmatched bases: 8. This CDR3 region has 16 residues. The germline V gene encodes CDR1 MNHEY and CDR2 SMNVEV (reference sequence). CDR3 nucleotides: TGTGCCAGCAGTTCCCGCACCCAGGGGGCCCAAGAGACCCAGTACTTC. Its protein is CASSSRTQGAQETQYF.

The chain employs TRBV7-3 and TRBJ2-7, with 10 bases aligning to TRBD2. Germline V lookup: CDR1 SGHTA, CDR2 FQGTGA. This CDR3 is 15 amino acids long. J lost 2 bases, V lost 5 bases, and 6 bases had no gene match. CDR3 coding DNA: TGTGCCAGCAGCCTACAAGCGGGAGGGGCCTACGAGCAGTACTTC. It translates to CASSLQAGGAYEQYF.

The CDR3 DNA is TGTGCCAGCAGTCTCTCGTGGAGGAACACTGAAGCTTTCTTT. It translates to CASSLSWRNTEAFF. This chain uses TRBV6-6 with TRBJ1-1; D remains unclear. The CDR3 spans 14 residues. The V and J ends lost 5 bases and 1 base respectively, with 11 bases between them. Per germline, CDR1 MNHNY and CDR2 SVGAGI (reference sequence).

V is TRBV9 and J is TRBJ2-3; 8 positions agree with TRBD2. V lost 1 base to trimming and J lost 2 bases; unmatched junction nucleotides: 3. Germline values: CDR1 SGDLS, CDR2 YYNGEE. The CDR3 has 15 amino acids. CDR3 nucleotide sequence: TGTGCCAGCAGCGTAAGCGGGAGTCCCACAGATACGCAGTATTTT. Its protein product is CASSVSGSPTDTQYF.